This T cell receptor (beta chain) was identified during a study of blood T cell repertoires in COVID-19. This CDR3 has 13 amino acids. V was clipped by 4 bases and J by 0 bases, with 6 bases between them. The germline gives CDR1 SEHNR, CDR2 FQNEAQ (reference sequence). In the source study's methods: Reference gene primer amplification in the assay estimated nucleated cell counts. TCRdb's copy holds only in-frame clones and misses some; the assay was immunoSEQ multiplex PCR. From that table come the V and J calls and clone size; the DNA was used to work out D and trimming. The table shows some 350,000 clones, with 75% to 90% occurring only once.

This clonotype was sampled from a man between 25 and 39 years old who had recovered from COVID-19. Sequencing was carried out using PBMCs or T cells enriched from blood (not recorded which). This rearrangement joins TRBV7-9 to TRBJ1-2; a weak D match, TRBD1 (6 bases). CDR3: CASSWDTNYGYTF. The CDR3 DNA follows: TGTGCCAGCAGCTGGGACACTAACTATGGCTACACCTTC.